The entry that follows covers one T cell receptor (beta chain) sequence. Its cognate antigen is unknown. Generated by immunoSEQ multiplex PCR, the TCRdb table keeps only in-frame clones and is missing some. Here the sample spans 75,000 to 100,000 clones, just over 85% being singletons. This entry belongs to a study of T cell responses to AZD1222 COVID-19 vaccine. General observations from the study: Researchers report vaccine-associated CD4 TCRs spanning spike, with dominance at 160-218 and 743-854. It was only a handful of AZD1222 recipients who were seropositive at baseline. Clonal diversity was possibly underestimated, and the donors were mostly white British, with more females.

The receptor's source is an adult in good health. This material consisted of peripheral blood, taken on day 0 of AZD1222 vaccination.

CDR3 protein: CASSKAWTGGQGIRPQHF. The CDR3, as DNA: TGTGCCAGCAGCAAAGCCTGGACAGGGGGTCAAGGTATAAGGCCCCAGCATTTT. The chain is built from TRBV21-1 and TRBJ1-5; the table gives TRBD1 as D, unverified against the DNA. TRBV21-1 is deemed a pseudogene. The CDR3 sequence is 18 residues long.